Below are 16 T cell receptor beta chains sequenced from a single sample in a study of technical replicates of blood from a handful of donors. Profiling relied on immunoSEQ multiplex PCR, and the TCRdb table lists in-frame clones only, not all of them. The table lists almost 70,000 clones, 88% of them singletons. The specimen sequenced was PBMCs. Receptors originate from a human donor in good health. Some clones in this sample may be carry-over from other donors' samples.

The chain combines TRBV2 with TRBJ2-1; possible D gene TRBD2, 5 bases. CDR1 and CDR2 from the germline V gene are SNHLY and FYNNEI. V was pared by 7 bases and J by 9 bases, with 22 bases between. The CDR3 runs 15 residues. CDR3 sequence: CASTTQLGGLGEQFF. Here the CDR3 DNA reads TGTGCCAGCACCACCCAGTTAGGCGGGTTGGGTGAGCAGTTCTTC.

This chain joins TRBV7-9 and TRBJ1-6; D might be TRBD1 (5 bases). This CDR3 is built from 15 residues. V was cut by 6 bases and J by 5 bases, with 14 bases left in between. Germline V lookup: CDR1 SEHNR, CDR2 FQNEAQ (reference sequence). The CDR3 region has the DNA TGTGCCAGCAGTCGCTCGACAGTAAATAATTCACCCCTCCACTTT. This sequence encodes CASSRSTVNNSPLHF.

The genes are TRBV19 and TRBJ1-3; 8 bases align to TRBD1. There are 15 residues in the CDR3. The trim removed 7 bases at V and 0 bases at J, leaving 5 bases unmatched. Germline V gives CDR1 LNHDA, CDR2 SQIVND (reference sequence). Here the CDR3 reads CASTDRADSGNTIYF. Written as DNA, the CDR3 is TGTGCCAGTACGGACAGGGCGGACTCTGGAAACACCATATATTTT.

This sequence joins TRBV29-1 and TRBJ2-1; D may be TRBD1 (6 bases). This CDR3 is 14 amino acids long. CDR1 SQVTM and CDR2 ANQGSEA come from the germline V gene. V shed 7 bases and J shed 1 base, with 14 bases lying between them. The CDR3 bases are TGCAGCGAGATAGGGGGTGAGTCCTACAATGAGCAGTTCTTC. Translation gives CSEIGGESYNEQFF.

This clone has only one observation. The chain couples TRBV7-6 to TRBJ2-1, with 13 nucleotides matching TRBD2. The germline V gene encodes CDR1 SGHVS and CDR2 FNYEAQ. The CDR3 contains 17 residues. The trim removed 5 bases at V and 3 bases at J, leaving 7 bases unmatched. CDR3 bases: TGTGCCAGCAGCAAATGGACTAGCGGGAGCCTCTACAATGAGCAGTTCTTC. Translating gives CASSKWTSGSLYNEQFF.

This clone was seen a handful of times. The chain links TRBV7-8 to TRBJ1-5; D remains unclear. The V end lost 5 bases, the J end lost 7 bases, and 15 bases lay between the germline ends. CDR1 and CDR2 from the germline V gene are SGHVS and FQNEAQ. This CDR3 comprises 14 residues. Written as DNA, the CDR3 is TGTGCCAGCAGCCCTGAAGGGAGTCGACAGCCCCAGCATTTT. It is translated as CASSPEGSRQPQHF.

V usage is TRBV7-6 and J usage is TRBJ2-5, with 7 bases that match TRBD1. With 2 bases clipped from V and 6 bases from J, the junction kept 12 bases outside the gene matches. The CDR3 loop spans 16 amino acids. Germline assignment: CDR1 SGHVS and CDR2 FNYEAQ. The CDR3 protein is CASSLMMKGAIQTQYF. CDR3 nucleotides: TGTGCCAGCAGCTTAATGATGAAGGGGGCGATCCAGACCCAGTACTTC. The variable domain in full, with the rest retrieved from reference TRBV7-6 and TRBJ2-5, is GAGVSQSPRYKVTKRGQDVALRCDPISGHVSLYWYRQALGQGPEFLTYFNYEAQQDKSGLPNDRFSAERPEGSISTLTIQRTEQRDSAMYRCASSLMMKGAIQTQYFGPGTRLLVL.

This chain uses TRBV6-5 with TRBJ1-1, with D possibly matching TRBD1 (5 bases). Germline CDR1 is MNHEY and CDR2 is SVGAGI. Trimming took off 8 bases at V and 6 bases at J, with 19 bases between the two ends. CDR3 length: 14 amino acids. The CDR3 region has the DNA TGTGCCAGCGGAGAAGACAGTAGGGGCTCTGAAGCTTTCTTT. Protein sequence: CASGEDSRGSEAFF.

As DNA, the CDR3 is TGTGCCAGCAGCGAGGGGACTTTCATTGATACGCAGTATTTT. Protein product: CASSEGTFIDTQYF. The J gene is TRBJ2-3, the V gene TRBV9; tentatively, D is TRBD2 (6 bases). Trimming shortened V by 3 bases and J by 6 bases, and 14 bases separated the two germline ends. This CDR3 has 14 residues. Germline CDR1 is SGDLS and CDR2 is YYNGEE. Combining the CDR3 with reference TRBV9 and TRBJ2-3 gives the whole variable domain DSGVTQTPKHLITATGQRVTLRCSPRSGDLSVYWYQQSLDQGLQFLIQYYNGEERAKGNILERFSAQQFPDLHSELNLSSLELGDSALYFCASSEGTFIDTQYFGPGTRLTVL.

This chain joins TRBV11-3 and TRBJ1-2; D remains unclear. There are 15 residues in the CDR3. Germline V CDR1 and CDR2: SGHNT, YENEEA. V dropped 9 bases and J dropped 3 bases, with 20 bases sitting between them. CDR3 protein: CARKRVSGLYYGYTF. The DNA for the CDR3 is TGTGCCAGAAAGCGGGTGTCAGGTCTCTACTATGGCTACACCTTC.

The rearrangement uses TRBV11-3 and TRBJ1-1; D remains unclear. The CDR3 runs to 13 residues. Germline values: CDR1 SGHNT, CDR2 YENEEA. The ends were cut back, 0 bases at V and 5 bases at J, with 7 bases in the middle. DNA of the CDR3: TGTGCCAGCAGCTTAGAGGGAGGGACTGAAGCTTTCTTT. This encodes CASSLEGGTEAFF.

This sequence joins TRBV7-2 and TRBJ2-1; the match to TRBD1 covers 10 bases. Germline CDR1 SGHTA, CDR2 FQGNSA. The CDR3 has 15 residues. Losses at the gene ends were 2 bases for V and 8 bases for J; bases not matched to a gene: 6. The CDR3 here is CASSLSDRGRDEQFF. As DNA, the CDR3 is TGTGCCAGCAGCTTAAGCGACAGGGGGCGGGATGAGCAGTTCTTC.

The chain employs TRBV29-1 and TRBJ2-7, with D perhaps TRBD1 (5 bases). CDR3 size: 11 residues. The V and J ends lost 4 bases and 2 bases respectively, with 6 bases between them. Germline CDR1 and CDR2: SQVTM and ANQGSEA. In DNA form, the CDR3 reads TGCAGCGTTGCACAGGCCTACGAGCAGTACTTC. Its protein product is CSVAQAYEQYF.

This sequence joins TRBV28 and TRBJ1-2; 7 positions match TRBD1. CDR1 MDHEN and CDR2 SYDVKM come from the germline V gene. Trimming removed 1 base from V and 0 bases from J; junction bases left unmatched: 5. The CDR3 is 16 amino acids. The CDR3 spells CASSLSTGAPNYGYTF. The DNA for the CDR3 is TGTGCCAGCAGTTTATCAACAGGGGCCCCTAACTATGGCTACACCTTC.

The J gene is TRBJ2-1, the V gene TRBV9; possibly TRBD2 for D (6 bases). The V end lost 3 bases, the J end lost 2 bases, and 18 bases lay between the germline ends. The CDR3 loop spans 17 amino acids. Looked up from germline, CDR1 is SGDLS and CDR2 is YYNGEE. This CDR3 is CASSARLVREPYNEQFF. CDR3 nucleotide sequence: TGTGCCAGCAGCGCCAGACTAGTCAGGGAGCCCTACAATGAGCAGTTCTTC.

The V gene is TRBV19, the J gene TRBJ1-1; TRBD1 might be the D (5 bases). The CDR3 consists of 14 residues. V lost 3 bases and J 5 bases, leaving 13 bases between the germline ends. CDR1 is LNHDA and CDR2 is SQIVND in the germline V gene (reference sequence). The CDR3 here is CASSIGEGRTEAFF. CDR3 nucleotides: TGTGCCAGTAGTATTGGAGAGGGGAGGACTGAAGCTTTCTTT.